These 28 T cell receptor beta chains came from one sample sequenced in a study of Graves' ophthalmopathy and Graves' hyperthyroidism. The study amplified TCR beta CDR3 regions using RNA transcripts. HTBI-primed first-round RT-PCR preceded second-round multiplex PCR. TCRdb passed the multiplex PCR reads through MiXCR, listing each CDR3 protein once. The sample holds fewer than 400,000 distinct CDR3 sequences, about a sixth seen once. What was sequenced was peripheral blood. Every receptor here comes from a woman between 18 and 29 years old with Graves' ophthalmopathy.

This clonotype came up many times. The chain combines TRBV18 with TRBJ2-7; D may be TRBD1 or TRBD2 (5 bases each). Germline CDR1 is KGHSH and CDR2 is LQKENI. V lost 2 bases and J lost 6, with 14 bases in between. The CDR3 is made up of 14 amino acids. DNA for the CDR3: TGTGCCAGCTCACCAAGGGAGTGGGGACGCGAGCAGTACTTC. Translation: CASSPREWGREQYF.

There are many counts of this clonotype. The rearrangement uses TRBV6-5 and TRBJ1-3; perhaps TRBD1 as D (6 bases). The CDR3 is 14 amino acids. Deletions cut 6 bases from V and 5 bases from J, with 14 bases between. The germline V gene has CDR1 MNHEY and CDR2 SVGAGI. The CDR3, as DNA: TGTGCCAGCAGCTCCACAGGGTTTAGAAACACCATATATTTT. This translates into CASSSTGFRNTIYF.

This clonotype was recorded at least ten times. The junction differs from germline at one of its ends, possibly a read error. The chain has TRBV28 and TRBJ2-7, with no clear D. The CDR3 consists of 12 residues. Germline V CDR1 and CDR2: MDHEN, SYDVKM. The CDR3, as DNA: TGTGCCAGCAAGGGTTATCCCTACGAGCAGCACTTC. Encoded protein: CASKGYPYEQHF.

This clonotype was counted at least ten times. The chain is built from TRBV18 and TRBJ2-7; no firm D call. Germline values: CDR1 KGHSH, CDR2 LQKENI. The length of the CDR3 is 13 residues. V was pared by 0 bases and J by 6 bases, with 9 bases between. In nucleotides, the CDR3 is TGTGCCAGCTCACCACCGGCAGGATCCGAGCAGTACTTC. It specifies CASSPPAGSEQYF.

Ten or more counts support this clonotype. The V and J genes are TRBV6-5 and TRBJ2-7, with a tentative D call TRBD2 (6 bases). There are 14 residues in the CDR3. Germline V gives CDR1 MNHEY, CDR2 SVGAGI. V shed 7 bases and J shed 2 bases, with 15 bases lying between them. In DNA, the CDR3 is TGTGCCAGCACCTGGGGCGGAGGGACCTACGAGCAGTACTTC. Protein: CASTWGGGTYEQYF.

DNA for the CDR3: TGTGCCAGCAGTTACGTCCGGGGTTTCACCGGGGAGCTGTTTTTT. This translates into CASSYVRGFTGELFF. This rearrangement joins TRBV6-2 or TRBV6-3 to TRBJ2-2, with TRBD2 as a possible D gene (5 bases). The CDR3 runs to 15 residues. Germline V CDR1 and CDR2: MNHEY, SVGEGT. The ends were cut back, 2 bases at V and 4 bases at J, with 11 bases in the middle.

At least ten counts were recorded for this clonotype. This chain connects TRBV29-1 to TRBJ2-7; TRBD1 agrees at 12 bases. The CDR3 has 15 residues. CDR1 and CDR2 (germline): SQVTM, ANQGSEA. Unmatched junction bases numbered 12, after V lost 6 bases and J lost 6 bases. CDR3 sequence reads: CSVATGTGGLGEQYF. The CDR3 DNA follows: TGCAGCGTCGCGACCGGGACAGGGGGCTTGGGCGAGCAGTACTTC.

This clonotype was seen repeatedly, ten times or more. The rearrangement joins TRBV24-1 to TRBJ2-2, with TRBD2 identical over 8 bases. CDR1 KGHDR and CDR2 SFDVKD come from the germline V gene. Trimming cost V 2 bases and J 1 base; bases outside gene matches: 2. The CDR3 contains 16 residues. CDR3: CATSDSSGGNTGELFF. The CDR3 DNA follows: TGTGCCACCAGTGATTCCAGCGGGGGGAACACCGGGGAGCTGTTTTTT.

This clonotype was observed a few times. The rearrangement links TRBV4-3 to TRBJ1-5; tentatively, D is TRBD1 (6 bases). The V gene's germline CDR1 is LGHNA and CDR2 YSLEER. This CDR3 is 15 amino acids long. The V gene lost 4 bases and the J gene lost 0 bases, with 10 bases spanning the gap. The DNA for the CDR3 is TGCGCCAGCAGCCCCGACAGGTTTAGCAATCAGCCCCAGCATTTT. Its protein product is CASSPDRFSNQPQHF.

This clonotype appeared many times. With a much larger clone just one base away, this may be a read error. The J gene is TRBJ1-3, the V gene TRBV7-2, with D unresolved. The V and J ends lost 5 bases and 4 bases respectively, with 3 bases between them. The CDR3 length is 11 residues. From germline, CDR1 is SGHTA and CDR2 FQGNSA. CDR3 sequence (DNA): TGTGCCAGCAGCGCCGGAAACACCATATATTTT. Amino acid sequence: CASSAGNTIYF.

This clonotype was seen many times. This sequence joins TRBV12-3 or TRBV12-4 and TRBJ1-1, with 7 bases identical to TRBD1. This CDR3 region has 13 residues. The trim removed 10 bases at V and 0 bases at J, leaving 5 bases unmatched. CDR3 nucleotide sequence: TGTGCCACCGGACAGGAGATGAACACTGAAGCTTTCTTT. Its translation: CATGQEMNTEAFF.

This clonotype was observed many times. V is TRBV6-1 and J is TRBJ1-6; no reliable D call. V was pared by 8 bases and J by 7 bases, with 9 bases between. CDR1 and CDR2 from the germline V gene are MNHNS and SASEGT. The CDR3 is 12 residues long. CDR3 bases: TGTGCCAGCCCCACGGGGAATTCACCCCTCCACTTT. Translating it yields CASPTGNSPLHF.

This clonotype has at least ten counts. CDR3 coding DNA: TGTGCCAGCAGCAAGGGACAGGGGGCAAGTGAAGCTTTCTTT. It translates to CASSKGQGASEAFF. V and J are TRBV11-1 and TRBJ1-1; 12 bases are a match to TRBD1. Trimming took 5 bases from V and 7 from J; bases not matched to a gene: 5. Germline V gives CDR1 SGHAT, CDR2 FQDESV (reference sequence). CDR3 length: 14 amino acids.

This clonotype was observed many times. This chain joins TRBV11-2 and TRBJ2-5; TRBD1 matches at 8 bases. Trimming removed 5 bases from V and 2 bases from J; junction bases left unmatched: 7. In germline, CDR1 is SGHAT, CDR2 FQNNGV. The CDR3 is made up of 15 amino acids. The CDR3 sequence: CASSADRGGQETQYF. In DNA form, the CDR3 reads TGTGCCAGCAGCGCAGACAGGGGTGGGCAAGAGACCCAGTACTTC.

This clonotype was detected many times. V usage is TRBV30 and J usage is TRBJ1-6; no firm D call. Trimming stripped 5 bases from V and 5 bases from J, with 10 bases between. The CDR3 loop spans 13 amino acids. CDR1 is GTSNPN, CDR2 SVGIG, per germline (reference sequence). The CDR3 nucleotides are TGTGCCTGGGCGGCGAATGATAATTCACCCCTCCACTTT. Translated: CAWAANDNSPLHF.

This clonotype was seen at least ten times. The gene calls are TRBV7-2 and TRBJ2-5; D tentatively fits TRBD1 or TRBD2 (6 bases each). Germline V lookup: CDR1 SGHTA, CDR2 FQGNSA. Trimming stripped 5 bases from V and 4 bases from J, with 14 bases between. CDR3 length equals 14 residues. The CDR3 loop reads CASSPLGGPETQYF. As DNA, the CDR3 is TGTGCCAGCAGCCCTCTAGGGGGGCCAGAGACCCAGTACTTC.

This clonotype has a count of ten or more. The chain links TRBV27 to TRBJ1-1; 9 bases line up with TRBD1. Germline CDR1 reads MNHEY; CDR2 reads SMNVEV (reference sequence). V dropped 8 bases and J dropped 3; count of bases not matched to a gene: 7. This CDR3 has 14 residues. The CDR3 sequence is CASGYRGHHTEAFF. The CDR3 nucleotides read TGTGCCAGCGGATACAGGGGGCACCACACTGAAGCTTTCTTT.

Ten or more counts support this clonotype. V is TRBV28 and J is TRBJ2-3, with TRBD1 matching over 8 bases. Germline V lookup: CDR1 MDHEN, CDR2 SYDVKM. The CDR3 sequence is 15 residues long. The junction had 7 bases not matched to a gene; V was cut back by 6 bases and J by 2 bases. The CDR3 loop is CASSPRQGLTDTQYF. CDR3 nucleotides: TGTGCCAGCAGCCCAAGACAGGGGCTCACAGATACGCAGTATTTT.

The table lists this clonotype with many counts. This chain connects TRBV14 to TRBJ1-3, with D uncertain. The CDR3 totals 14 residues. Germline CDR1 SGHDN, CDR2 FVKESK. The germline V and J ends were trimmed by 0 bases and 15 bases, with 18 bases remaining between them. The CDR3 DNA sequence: TGTGCCAGCAGCCAAGATTTGGGGTACGGTGGCCAATATTTT. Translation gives CASSQDLGYGGQYF.

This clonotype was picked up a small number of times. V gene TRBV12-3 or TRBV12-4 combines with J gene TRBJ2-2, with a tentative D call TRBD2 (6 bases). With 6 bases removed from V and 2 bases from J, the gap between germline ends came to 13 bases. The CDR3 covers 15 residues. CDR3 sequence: CASRESGFNTGELFF. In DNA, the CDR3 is TGTGCCAGCAGAGAAAGCGGGTTTAACACCGGGGAGCTGTTTTTT.

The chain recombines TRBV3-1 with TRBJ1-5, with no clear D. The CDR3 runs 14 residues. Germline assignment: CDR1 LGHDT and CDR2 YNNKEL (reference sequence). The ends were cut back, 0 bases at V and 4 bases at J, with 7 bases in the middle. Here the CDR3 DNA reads TGTGCCAGCAGCCAAGAAGGCAGGAATCAGCCCCAGCATTTT. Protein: CASSQEGRNQPQHF.

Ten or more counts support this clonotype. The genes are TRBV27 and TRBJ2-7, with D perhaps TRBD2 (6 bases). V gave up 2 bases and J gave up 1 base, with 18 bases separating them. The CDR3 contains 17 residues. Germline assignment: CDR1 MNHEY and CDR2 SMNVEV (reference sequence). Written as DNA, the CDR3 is TGTGCCAGCAGTTTAAGTCTGCGTCCAGGGAGGTCCTACGAGCAGTACTTC. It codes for CASSLSLRPGRSYEQYF.

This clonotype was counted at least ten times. DNA for the CDR3: TGTGCCAGCAGTGAAGGGGTGGGCCCTAGGACTGAAGCTTTCTTT. Its protein product is CASSEGVGPRTEAFF. The chain recombines TRBV6-1 with TRBJ1-1; no definite D call. Germline lookup yields CDR1 MNHNS and CDR2 SASEGT. This CDR3 contains 15 residues. With 1 base removed from V and 5 bases from J, the gap between germline ends came to 14 bases.

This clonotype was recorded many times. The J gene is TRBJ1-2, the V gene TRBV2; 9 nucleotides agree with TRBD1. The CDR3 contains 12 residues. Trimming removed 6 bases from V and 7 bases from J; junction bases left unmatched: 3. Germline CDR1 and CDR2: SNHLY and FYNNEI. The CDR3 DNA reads TGTGCCAGCAGACAGGGGGCTGGTGGCTACACCTTC. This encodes CASRQGAGGYTF. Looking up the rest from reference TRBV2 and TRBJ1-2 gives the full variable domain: EPEVTQTPSHQVTQMGQEVILRCVPISNHLYFYWYRQILGQKVEFLVSFYNNEISEKSEIFDDQFSVERPDGSNFTLKIRSTKLEDSAMYFCASRQGAGGYTFGSGTRLTVV.

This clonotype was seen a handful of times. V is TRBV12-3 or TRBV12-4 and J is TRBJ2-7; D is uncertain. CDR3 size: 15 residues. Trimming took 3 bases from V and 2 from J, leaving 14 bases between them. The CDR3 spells CASSLTGGETYEQYF. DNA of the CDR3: TGTGCCAGCAGTTTGACCGGCGGCGAAACCTACGAGCAGTACTTC.

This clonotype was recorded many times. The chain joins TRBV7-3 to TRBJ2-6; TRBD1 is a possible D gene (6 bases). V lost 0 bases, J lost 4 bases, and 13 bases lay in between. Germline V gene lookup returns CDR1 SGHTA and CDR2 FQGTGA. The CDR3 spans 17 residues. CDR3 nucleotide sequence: TGTGCCAGCAGCTTAACCGCAACAGGGTCCGGGGCCAACGTCCTGACTTTC. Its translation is CASSLTATGSGANVLTF.

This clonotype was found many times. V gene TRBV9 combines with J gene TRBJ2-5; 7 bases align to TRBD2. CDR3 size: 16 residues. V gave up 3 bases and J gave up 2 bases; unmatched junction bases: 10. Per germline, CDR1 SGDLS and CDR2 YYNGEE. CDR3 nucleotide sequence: TGTGCCAGCAGCGGAGCCGCCGGGACTACACAAGAGACCCAGTACTTC. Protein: CASSGAAGTTQETQYF.

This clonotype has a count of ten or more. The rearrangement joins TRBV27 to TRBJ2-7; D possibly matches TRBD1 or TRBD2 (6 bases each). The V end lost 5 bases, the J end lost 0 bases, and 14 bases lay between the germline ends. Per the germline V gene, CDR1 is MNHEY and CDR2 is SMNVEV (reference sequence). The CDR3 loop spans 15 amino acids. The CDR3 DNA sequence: TGTGCCAGCAGTCTAAGGGGGGCCTTCTCCTACGAGCAGTACTTC. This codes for CASSLRGAFSYEQYF.